This T cell receptor beta chain came from a study of shared clonotypes between healthy human individuals. Germline V lookup: CDR1 SSHAT, CDR2 FNYEAQ (reference sequence). The CDR3 spans 15 residues. Turning to this clone: A junction end diverges from the germline sequence, so it may reflect a read error.

TCRdb's copy holds only in-frame clones and misses some; the assay was immunoSEQ multiplex PCR. There are about 960,000 clones in the sample; 60% to 85% occur only once, and around 1.4% lies in the top ten. What was sequenced was memory CD4+ T cells sorted from blood. Subset denoted: CD45RA-negative fraction. This sequence joins TRBV7-7 and TRBJ2-1; 9 positions match TRBD1. The receptor was isolated from a man younger than 35 in good health. This CDR3 reads CASSLGQGPYNEQFF. As DNA, the CDR3 is TGTGCTAGCAGCTTAGGACAGGGGCCCTACAATGAGCAGTTCTTC.